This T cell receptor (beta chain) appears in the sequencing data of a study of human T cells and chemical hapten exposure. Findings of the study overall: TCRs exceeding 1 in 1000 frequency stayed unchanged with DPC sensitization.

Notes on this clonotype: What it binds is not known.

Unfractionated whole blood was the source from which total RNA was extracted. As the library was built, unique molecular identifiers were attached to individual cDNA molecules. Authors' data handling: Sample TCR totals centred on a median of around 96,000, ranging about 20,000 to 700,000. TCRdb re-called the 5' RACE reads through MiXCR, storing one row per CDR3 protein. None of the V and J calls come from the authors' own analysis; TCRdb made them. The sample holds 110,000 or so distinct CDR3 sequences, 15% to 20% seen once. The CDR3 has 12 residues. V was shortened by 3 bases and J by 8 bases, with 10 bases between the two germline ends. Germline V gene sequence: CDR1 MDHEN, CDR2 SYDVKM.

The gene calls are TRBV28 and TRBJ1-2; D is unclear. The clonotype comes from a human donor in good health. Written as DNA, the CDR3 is TGTGCCAGCAGTTTCCGACCGGCAGGCTACACCTTC. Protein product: CASSFRPAGYTF.